What follows describes a single T cell receptor (beta chain). Its matching antigen is unknown. This entry is derived from a study of T cell responses to AZD1222 COVID-19 vaccine. Study as a whole: The study pooled second doses at about 4 or about 12 weeks. Study-level findings and limits: Reportedly, nearly half the spike-specific TCRs target unmutated variant regions. White British donors predominated, females outnumbered males, and clonal diversity was possibly underestimated.

Trimming pared 2 bases from V and 4 bases from J, leaving 2 bases between. The CDR3 totals 11 residues. Looked up from germline, CDR1 is MGHDK and CDR2 is SYGVNS. Profiling relied on immunoSEQ multiplex PCR, and the TCRdb table lists in-frame clones only, not all of them. The table includes some 120,000 clones, roughly 89% detected once. Here the sequenced sample was peripheral blood, taken on day 0 of AZD1222 vaccination. This receptor was identified in an adult in good health. V is TRBV25-1 and J is TRBJ1-1; D unclear. The CDR3 spells CASSEGTEAFF. In DNA, the CDR3 is TGTGCCAGCAGTGAAGGCACTGAAGCTTTCTTT.